The 18 T cell receptor beta chains given below trace back to one sample, sequenced in a study of CD8 T cells in Susac syndrome (dated 2019 in TCRdb). To prepare the library, the immunoSEQ multiplex PCR assay was applied. RNA was extracted with the RNeasy kit and about 0.5 to 1 ug was reverse transcribed using random hexamers. The raw public data were reprocessed by TCRdb itself: fastp quality trimming at Q25, MiXCR clonotype calling, in-frame beta chains only. A single entry per CDR3 protein holds the most common genes and DNA from its merged rows. The sample includes 250,000 to 300,000 distinct CDR3 sequences, with about 85% observed a single time. Of the sample, about 0.11% is held by the ten largest clones. The specimen was CD8+ T cells from PBMCs. The receptor source for this set is a human donor with multiple sclerosis.

This chain links TRBV7-6 with TRBJ1-1, with TRBD1 matching 9 bases. V lost 4 bases to trimming and J lost 7 bases; unmatched junction nucleotides: 4. CDR3 length equals 13 residues. CDR1 is SGHVS, CDR2 FNYEAQ, per germline. For the CDR3, the DNA is TGTGCCAGCAGCTCCACAGGGGGCTTTGAAGCTTTCTTT. This gives the protein CASSSTGGFEAFF.

V is TRBV6-4 and J is TRBJ2-4; D is unresolved. The CDR3 loop spans 17 amino acids. CDR1 and CDR2 (germline): MRHNA, SNTAGT. V was cut by 7 bases and J by 0 bases, with 19 bases left in between. The DNA for the CDR3 is TGTGCCAGCAACAGACATTGGCTACCCCTAGCCAAAAACATTCAGTACTTC. This sequence encodes CASNRHWLPLAKNIQYF.

This chain links TRBV9 with TRBJ2-1, with 11 bases that match TRBD2. CDR1 and CDR2 from the germline V gene are SGDLS and YYNGEE. The CDR3 totals 15 residues. V was clipped by 7 bases and J by 0 bases; unmatched bases: 3. This chain's CDR3 is CASGTSGGSYNEQFF. DNA of the CDR3: TGTGCCAGCGGCACTAGCGGGGGCTCCTACAATGAGCAGTTCTTC.

This clonotype was detected once. The rearrangement uses TRBV29-1 and TRBJ2-6; D unclear. The CDR3 loop spans 14 amino acids. Germline loops: CDR1 SQVTM, CDR2 ANQGSEA. Trimming took off 4 bases at V and 0 bases at J, with 7 bases between the two ends. This CDR3 is CSVVGNSGANVLTF. CDR3 DNA: TGCAGCGTTGTCGGCAACTCTGGGGCCAACGTCCTGACTTTC. The whole variable domain, filled in from reference TRBV29-1 and TRBJ2-6, reads SAVISQKPSRDICQRGTSLTIQCQVDSQVTMMFWYRQQPGQSLTLIATANQGSEATYESGFVIDKFPISRPNLTFSTLTVSNMSPEDSSIYLCSVVGNSGANVLTFGAGSRLTVL.

As regards this clonotype: The junction shows a germline mismatch at one end, possibly a read error. The V and J genes are TRBV7-7 and TRBJ2-7, with TRBD2 matching over 8 bases. Germline V gives CDR1 SSHAT, CDR2 FNYEAQ (reference sequence). The CDR3 is 13 residues long. CDR3 in amino acids: CASSLSGSSEQYF. The CDR3 bases are TGTGCTAGCAGCCTCAGCGGGAGCTCCGAGCAGTACTTC.

This chain uses TRBV4-1 with TRBJ2-7, with TRBD2 identical over 9 bases. The V gene's germline CDR1 is MGHRA and CDR2 YSYEKL. This CDR3 has 14 amino acids. The ends lost 1 base at V and 2 bases at J; junction bases unmatched: 0. CDR3 nucleotide sequence: TGCGCCAGCAGCCAAGCTAGCGGGACCTACGAGCAGTACTTC. It is translated as CASSQASGTYEQYF.

The rearrangement uses TRBV2 and TRBJ1-1; D perhaps matches TRBD1 (5 bases). Trimming shortened V by 8 bases and J by 7 bases, and 8 bases separated the two germline ends. CDR3 size: 10 residues. CDR1 and CDR2 (germline): SNHLY, FYNNEI. For the CDR3, the DNA is TGTGCCAGCGGAGGGGTTGAAGCTTTCTTT. Protein product: CASGGVEAFF. The full variable domain, its missing parts supplied by reference TRBV2 and TRBJ1-1, is EPEVTQTPSHQVTQMGQEVILRCVPISNHLYFYWYRQILGQKVEFLVSFYNNEISEKSEIFDDQFSVERPDGSNFTLKIRSTKLEDSAMYFCASGGVEAFFGQGTRLTVV.

The chain has TRBV6-2 or TRBV6-3 and TRBJ2-1; D gene unclear. The CDR3 loop spans 15 amino acids. Germline V CDR1 and CDR2: MNHEY, SVGEGT. Trimming took off 2 bases at V and 0 bases at J, with 8 bases between the two ends. The CDR3 DNA reads as TGTGCCAGCAGTTACGTGGGAAGCTCCTACAATGAGCAGTTCTTC. The encoded protein is CASSYVGSSYNEQFF.

The table lists this clonotype with a count of one. This chain uses TRBV7-3 with TRBJ1-1; maybe TRBD1 (5 bases). The CDR3 covers 13 residues. CDR1 SGHTA and CDR2 FQGTGA come from the germline V gene. V gave up 3 bases and J gave up 11 bases, with 16 bases separating them. CDR3 sequence (DNA): TGTGCCAGCAGCTTTATGGCGGGGCGCGGGGCTTTCTTT. Amino acids: CASSFMAGRGAFF.

This clonotype was recorded once. The chain uses TRBV7-2 and TRBJ2-7; 7 positions match TRBD2. Trimming removed 0 bases from V and 3 bases from J; junction bases left unmatched: 5. Germline lookup yields CDR1 SGHTA and CDR2 FQGNSA. CDR3 size: 15 residues. The CDR3 is CASSLASGEVYEQYF. The CDR3 DNA sequence: TGTGCCAGCAGCTTAGCGAGCGGGGAAGTCTACGAGCAGTACTTC.

This clonotype was found a few times. V gene TRBV10-3 combines with J gene TRBJ1-1; D not resolved. V was trimmed by 3 bases and J by 8 bases, leaving 7 bases between them. Germline V gene data show CDR1 as ENHRY and CDR2 as SYGVKD. This CDR3 spans 11 amino acids. CDR3 sequence (DNA): TGTGCCATCAGTGATGGCAGAGAAGCTTTCTTT. Its translation is CAISDGREAFF.

The V and J genes are TRBV5-1 and TRBJ2-4; D possibly corresponds to TRBD1 (7 bases). V gave up 0 bases and J gave up 5 bases, with 15 bases separating them. The germline CDR1 and CDR2 sequences are SGHRS and YFSETQ. CDR3 size: 16 residues. The CDR3 DNA follows: TGCGCCAGCAGCTTGGAAGGAGGGGGCGATGAAAACATTCAGTACTTC. It encodes CASSLEGGGDENIQYF. Complete variable domain (other parts from reference TRBV5-1 and TRBJ2-4): KAGVTQTPRYLIKTRGQQVTLSCSPISGHRSVSWYQQTPGQGLQFLFEYFSETQRNKGNFPGRFSGRQFSNSRSEMNVSTLELGDSALYLCASSLEGGGDENIQYFGAGTRLSVL.

The chain carries TRBV27 and TRBJ2-1; either TRBD1 or TRBD2 may fit D (6 bases each). Germline CDR1 MNHEY, CDR2 SMNVEV (reference sequence). Trimming took off 7 bases at V and 10 bases at J, with 20 bases between the two ends. This CDR3 is 14 amino acids long. The CDR3 loop reads CASKFGGPHWEQFF. DNA of the CDR3: TGTGCCAGCAAATTCGGGGGCCCTCATTGGGAGCAGTTCTTC.

J is TRBJ2-2 and V is TRBV5-1, with unresolved D. With 1 base removed from V and 0 bases from J, the gap between germline ends came to 7 bases. Per the germline V gene, CDR1 is SGHRS and CDR2 is YFSETQ. This CDR3 region has 15 residues. This CDR3 is CASSLRRSNTGELFF. In DNA form, the CDR3 reads TGCGCCAGCAGCTTGCGCCGTTCGAACACCGGGGAGCTGTTTTTT.

The rearrangement joins TRBV6-5 to TRBJ1-2; D might be TRBD1 (5 bases). The CDR3 sequence is 13 residues long. The V gene lost 0 bases and the J gene lost 13 bases, with 15 bases spanning the gap. Germline V CDR1 and CDR2: MNHEY, SVGAGI. CDR3 protein: CASSYSDSPLGTF. The CDR3 coding sequence is TGTGCCAGCAGTTACTCAGACAGCCCCCTCGGCACCTTC.

This rearrangement joins TRBV14 to TRBJ2-2; 7 bases line up with TRBD1. This CDR3 region has 15 residues. Germline CDR1 and CDR2: SGHDN and FVKESK. J was trimmed by 4 bases and V by 3 bases; bases with no gene match: 5. The CDR3 coding sequence is TGTGCCAGCAGCCAGCCAACAGGGGTCACCGGGGAGCTGTTTTTT. Protein sequence: CASSQPTGVTGELFF.

The chain employs TRBV5-6 and TRBJ1-5, with 8 nucleotides matching TRBD1. The junction had 13 bases not matched to a gene; V was cut back by 2 bases and J by 6 bases. Germline CDR1 and CDR2: SGHDT and YYEEEE. The CDR3 extends over 17 amino acids. The CDR3 here is CASSLAGSQGAGQPQHF. The CDR3 region has the DNA TGTGCCAGCAGCTTAGCCGGTTCCCAGGGGGCCGGTCAGCCCCAGCATTTT.

This chain links TRBV6-1 with TRBJ1-5, with 10 bases identical to TRBD1. After removal of 4 bases from V and 7 bases from J, the junction contained 7 bases not matched to a gene. Germline V gene lookup returns CDR1 MNHNS and CDR2 SASEGT. There are 15 residues in the CDR3. The CDR3 DNA reads as TGTGCCAGCAGTGGGGACAGGGGATTAGGACAGCCCCAGCATTTT. It specifies CASSGDRGLGQPQHF.